The 12 T cell receptor beta chains given below trace back to one sample, sequenced in a study of blood T cells in healthy people across ages. A second PCR of 7 to 11 cycles used a sample-barcoded 5' primer and a J-beta primer mix. MiXCR, run by TCRdb on the 5' RACE reads, gives a single entry per CDR3 protein. The table has some 900,000 distinct CDR3 sequences, about 48% seen once. Sequencing input: blood. The source is a man between 25 and 39 years old in good health.

V is TRBV27 and J is TRBJ2-7, with D possibly being TRBD1 (5 bases). The CDR3 is 13 amino acids. Trimming removed 7 bases at V and 0 bases at J, with 10 bases between. Per germline, CDR1 MNHEY and CDR2 SMNVEV (reference sequence). The CDR3 sequence: CASKGVLSYEQYF. In nucleotides, the CDR3 is TGTGCCAGCAAAGGGGTTCTCTCCTACGAGCAGTACTTC.

This chain joins TRBV21-1 and TRBJ2-7; the tabulated D call, TRBD1, remains unverified against the DNA. The better agreement between TRBJ2-5 and the DNA end casts doubt on the J call. TRBV21-1 is deemed a pseudogene. The CDR3 length is 16 residues. The CDR3 coding sequence is TGTGCCAGCAGCAAAGTGGGACGCCACCCTTGGGAGACCCAGTACTTC. Translation gives CASSKVGRHPWETQYF.

This sequence joins TRBV6-6 and TRBJ1-1; 9 bases are shared with TRBD1. The germline gives CDR1 MNHNY, CDR2 SVGAGI (reference sequence). V was clipped by 6 bases and J by 6 bases; unmatched bases: 8. The CDR3 covers 14 residues. The CDR3 reads CASRGTGRSPEAFF. DNA for the CDR3: TGTGCCAGCAGAGGGACAGGGAGGAGTCCTGAAGCTTTCTTT.

The chain uses TRBV6-5 and TRBJ2-1; 9 nucleotides match TRBD2. CDR1 MNHEY and CDR2 SVGAGI come from the germline V gene. The CDR3 extends over 15 amino acids. The J segment lost 7 bases and the V segment lost 0 bases, leaving 4 bases of the junction unmatched. The CDR3 region has the DNA TGTGCCAGCAGTTACTCGCAAGCGGGGGGAAATGAGCAGTTCTTC. This translates into CASSYSQAGGNEQFF.

J is TRBJ1-6 and V is TRBV4-1; 7 bases are a match to TRBD1. The length of the CDR3 is 16 residues. Trimming cost V 2 bases and J 6 bases; bases outside gene matches: 7. Germline loops: CDR1 MGHRA, CDR2 YSYEKL. The CDR3 sequence is CASSQTPGGSNSPLHF. DNA of the CDR3: TGCGCCAGCAGCCAAACTCCAGGGGGTAGTAATTCACCCCTCCACTTT.

This clonotype occurred many times. The rearrangement links TRBV2 to TRBJ2-7, with TRBD2 matching over 12 bases. CDR3 size: 14 residues. V gave up 7 bases and J gave up 2 bases; unmatched junction bases: 3. The germline V gene has CDR1 SNHLY and CDR2 FYNNEI. The CDR3 nucleotides read TGTGCCAGCACTCTAGCGGGGGGGACCTACGAGCAGTACTTC. Its protein is CASTLAGGTYEQYF.

The V gene is TRBV2, the J gene TRBJ1-5, with D uncertain. V lost 3 bases and J 2 bases, leaving 14 bases between the germline ends. This CDR3 is built from 16 residues. CDR1 SNHLY and CDR2 FYNNEI come from the germline V gene. The CDR3 loop reads CASSEGQYRGNQPQHF. In DNA, the CDR3 is TGTGCCAGCAGTGAGGGTCAGTATCGTGGCAATCAGCCCCAGCATTTT.

This rearrangement joins TRBV6-2 or TRBV6-3 to TRBJ2-3; D may be TRBD1 or TRBD2 (5 bases each). The V gene's germline CDR1 is MNHEY and CDR2 SVGEGT. The CDR3 is 14 amino acids. V was shortened by 5 bases and J by 6 bases, with 15 bases between the two germline ends. The CDR3 nucleotides read TGTGCCAGCAGTCAGATCGGGGCCGCCGATACGCAGTATTTT. Its translation: CASSQIGAADTQYF.

This chain links TRBV28 with TRBJ2-7; 8 nucleotides agree with TRBD2. The V and J ends lost 6 bases and 2 bases, in that order; junction bases with no gene match: 9. The CDR3 sequence is 15 residues long. Germline loops: CDR1 MDHEN, CDR2 SYDVKM. In DNA form, the CDR3 reads TGTGCCAGCAGCCACCTAGCGGGCCGAGCCTACGAGCAGTACTTC. It encodes CASSHLAGRAYEQYF.

This clonotype was observed a handful of times. J is TRBJ1-1 and V is TRBV7-2; no clear D. V was shortened by 6 bases and J by 1 base, with 12 bases between the two germline ends. This CDR3 comprises 14 residues. The germline V gene encodes CDR1 SGHTA and CDR2 FQGNSA. The CDR3 sequence is CASSSGGGNTEAFF. DNA for the CDR3: TGTGCCAGCAGTTCCGGAGGCGGGAACACTGAAGCTTTCTTT.

This clonotype has at least ten counts. The chain is built from TRBV6-2 or TRBV6-3 and TRBJ2-1, with 10 bases aligning to TRBD2. The J segment lost 1 base and the V segment lost 5 bases, leaving 5 bases of the junction unmatched. This CDR3 spans 16 amino acids. Germline-derived CDR1 and CDR2 are MNHEY and SVGEGT. The CDR3 DNA reads as TGTGCCAGCAGTCCGACTAGCGGGTCTTCCTACAATGAGCAGTTCTTC. The encoded protein is CASSPTSGSSYNEQFF.

This clonotype was observed at least ten times. This chain connects TRBV5-6 to TRBJ2-5, with 9 bases matching TRBD1. V shed 4 bases, J shed 4 bases, and the junction held 11 bases outside the gene matches. This CDR3 has 16 amino acids. Germline V gene data show CDR1 as SGHDT and CDR2 as YYEEEE. In nucleotides, the CDR3 is TGTGCCAGCAGCCGCATTATGACAGGGGGTGCAGAGACCCAGTACTTC. As protein: CASSRIMTGGAETQYF.